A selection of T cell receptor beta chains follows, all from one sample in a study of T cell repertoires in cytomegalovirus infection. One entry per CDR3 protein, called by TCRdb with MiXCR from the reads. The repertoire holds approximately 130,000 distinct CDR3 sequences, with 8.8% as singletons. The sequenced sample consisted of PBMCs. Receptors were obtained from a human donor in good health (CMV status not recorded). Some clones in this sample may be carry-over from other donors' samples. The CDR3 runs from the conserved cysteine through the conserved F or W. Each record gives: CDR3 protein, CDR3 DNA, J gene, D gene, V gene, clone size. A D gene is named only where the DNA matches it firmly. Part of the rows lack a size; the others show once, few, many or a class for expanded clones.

CDR3: CASRPRQGRANEKLFF; DNA: TGTGCCAGCAGACCTCGACAAGGGAGAGCCAATGAAAAACTGTTTTTT; J: TRBJ1-4; D: NA; V: TRBV6-5; size: many
CDR3: CASSSMAGNQPQHF; DNA: TGTGCCAGCAGCTCCATGGCGGGGAATCAGCCCCAGCATTTT; J: TRBJ1-5; D: NA; V: TRBV7-2; size: many
CDR3: CSARIQRLGRGSGELFF; DNA: TGCAGTGCTAGGATACAGAGGCTCGGTCGAGGGTCCGGGGAGCTGTTTTTT; J: TRBJ2-2; D: NA; V: TRBV20-1; size: NA
CDR3: CASSYSGTLNTGELFF; DNA: TGTGCCAGCAGTTACTCGGGTACTCTGAACACCGGGGAGCTGTTTTTT; J: TRBJ2-2; D: NA; V: TRBV6-5; size: many
CDR3: CSVPPGTSGVGTDTQYF; DNA: TGCAGTGTTCCTCCGGGGACTAGCGGGGTGGGCACAGATACGCAGTATTTT; J: TRBJ2-3; D: TRBD2; V: TRBV20-1; size: few
CDR3: CASSPRPLEQFF; DNA: TGCGCCAGCAGTCCTCGTCCCCTCGAGCAGTTCTTC; J: TRBJ2-1; D: NA; V: TRBV23-1; size: few
CDR3: CSLKGGLGPIQETQYF; DNA: TGTTCATTGAAGGGGGGACTAGGGCCTATCCAAGAGACCCAGTACTTC; J: TRBJ2-5; D: TRBD2; V: TRBV11-3; size: many
CDR3: CSASGYSNQPQHF; DNA: TGCAGTGCTAGTGGCTATAGCAATCAGCCCCAGCATTTT; J: TRBJ1-5; D: NA; V: TRBV20-1; size: many
CDR3: CASSGSGGYTF; DNA: TGTGCCAGCAGCGGCAGCGGTGGCTACACCTTC; J: TRBJ1-2; D: NA; V: TRBV7-2; size: many
CDR3: CASSLGNGWGNQPQHF; DNA: TGTGCCAGCAGCTTAGGGAACGGGTGGGGCAATCAGCCCCAGCATTTT; J: TRBJ1-5; D: NA; V: TRBV7-9; size: many
CDR3: CASKLNVGGGGTDTQYF; DNA: TGTGCCAGTAAGCTTAACGTAGGCGGGGGCGGCACAGATACGCAGTATTTT; J: TRBJ2-3; D: NA; V: TRBV7-8; size: many
CDR3: CASSLVGSPSYEQYF; DNA: TGCGCCAGCAGCTTGGTGGGGTCCCCCTCCTACGAGCAGTACTTC; J: TRBJ2-7; D: NA; V: TRBV5-1; size: many
CDR3: CAWSPGLAGGPRSYNEQFF; DNA: TGTGCCTGGAGTCCAGGACTAGCGGGGGGGCCAAGATCCTACAATGAGCAGTTCTTC; J: TRBJ2-1; D: TRBD2; V: TRBV30; size: NA
CDR3: CASSPPGDGYGYTF; DNA: TGTGCCAGCAGTCCGCCAGGGGATGGCTATGGCTACACCTTC; J: TRBJ1-2; D: NA; V: TRBV25-1; size: many
CDR3: CASSLEQGRSNQPQHF; DNA: TGTGCCAGCAGCTTAGAACAGGGCCGTAGCAATCAGCCCCAGCATTTT; J: TRBJ1-5; D: NA; V: TRBV7-2; size: many
CDR3: CASSVMTGQETQYF; DNA: TGTGCCAGCAGCGTGATGACAGGGCAAGAGACCCAGTACTTC; J: TRBJ2-5; D: TRBD1; V: TRBV9; size: NA
CDR3: CASSATGTQPQHF; DNA: TGTGCCAGCAGCGCGACAGGGACACAGCCCCAGCATTTT; J: TRBJ1-5; D: TRBD1; V: TRBV7-2; size: many
CDR3: CASSSGTGGLAQYF; DNA: TGTGCCAGCAGCTCCGGGACAGGGGGTCTTGCGCAGTATTTT; J: TRBJ2-3; D: TRBD1; V: TRBV7-2; size: many
CDR3: CASRRDTYEQYF; DNA: TGTGCCAGCAGGCGGGACACCTACGAGCAGTACTTC; J: TRBJ2-7; D: NA; V: TRBV12-3/TRBV12-4; size: few
CDR3: CSAWSYSEAYNEQFF; DNA: TGCAGTGCATGGTCCTACAGTGAGGCTTACAATGAGCAGTTCTTC; J: TRBJ2-1; D: NA; V: TRBV20-1; size: few
CDR3: CASSFGGQGLEGYTF; DNA: TGTGCCAGCAGTTTTGGGGGACAGGGGTTGGAGGGCTACACCTTC; J: TRBJ1-2; D: TRBD1; V: TRBV28; size: NA
CDR3: CASSYSGLAPGEQFF; DNA: TGTGCCAGCAGTTACTCCGGACTAGCCCCGGGGGAGCAGTTCTTC; J: TRBJ2-1; D: TRBD2; V: TRBV6-2/TRBV6-3; size: few
CDR3: CASSRAGTGEEEQYF; DNA: TGTGCCAGCAGTCGGGCCGGGACAGGGGAAGAGGAGCAGTACTTC; J: TRBJ2-7; D: TRBD1; V: TRBV2; size: few
CDR3: CASSPGFRAGQPQHF; DNA: TGTGCCAGCAGCCCTGGGTTCAGGGCAGGTCAGCCCCAGCATTTT; J: TRBJ1-5; D: NA; V: TRBV7-2; size: many
CDR3: CASRLTGKETQYF; DNA: TGTGCCAGCAGATTAACCGGAAAAGAGACCCAGTACTTC; J: TRBJ2-5; D: NA; V: TRBV28; size: many
CDR3: CASSLLGDRGDSPLHF; DNA: TGCGCCAGCAGCTTATTGGGGGACCGGGGGGATTCACCCCTCCACTTT; J: TRBJ1-6; D: NA; V: TRBV5-1; size: many
CDR3: CASSLPAYEQYF; DNA: TGTGCCAGCAGCTTACCAGCTTACGAGCAGTACTTC; J: TRBJ2-7; D: NA; V: TRBV7-2; size: many
CDR3: CASGVSTSYGYTF; DNA: TGTGCCAGCGGAGTTTCGACTTCTTATGGCTACACCTTC; J: TRBJ1-2; D: NA; V: TRBV28; size: many
CDR3: CASNFLSTGAQFF; DNA: TGTGCCAGCAATTTTCTCTCAACGGGGGCACAGTTCTTC; J: TRBJ2-1; D: NA; V: TRBV28; size: many
CDR3: CASRGHNEQFF; DNA: TGTGCCAGCAGGGGGCACAATGAGCAGTTCTTC; J: TRBJ2-1; D: NA; V: TRBV3-1; size: few
CDR3: CASQRTLNTEAFF; DNA: TGTGCCAGCCAAAGGACGTTGAACACTGAAGCTTTCTTT; J: TRBJ1-1; D: NA; V: TRBV7-9; size: few
CDR3: CASSLDPGGVETQYF; DNA: TGTGCCAGCAGCTTAGACCCTGGGGGGGTGGAGACCCAGTACTTC; J: TRBJ2-5; D: TRBD2; V: TRBV11-2; size: NA
CDR3: CASSVGNGFSYEQYF; DNA: TGTGCCAGCAGCGTAGGAAACGGTTTCTCCTACGAGCAGTACTTC; J: TRBJ2-7; D: NA; V: TRBV9; size: many
CDR3: CASNKQGSTEAFF; DNA: TGTGCCAGCAACAAACAGGGAAGCACTGAAGCTTTCTTT; J: TRBJ1-1; D: NA; V: TRBV7-9; size: NA
CDR3: CASSLLVDSNQPQHF; DNA: TGTGCCAGCAGTTTATTGGTTGATAGCAATCAGCCCCAGCATTTT; J: TRBJ1-5; D: NA; V: TRBV28; size: many
CDR3: CASSASSRAEAFF; DNA: TGTGCCAGCAGCGCATCGAGCCGGGCGGAAGCTTTCTTT; J: TRBJ1-1; D: NA; V: TRBV7-2; size: many
CDR3: CASSQGFSDTQYF; DNA: TGTGCCAGCAGCCAGGGCTTTTCAGATACGCAGTATTTT; J: TRBJ2-3; D: NA; V: TRBV4-2; size: NA
CDR3: CASSLGGGVEETQYF; DNA: TGTGCCAGCAGTTTGGGGGGGGGAGTGGAAGAGACCCAGTACTTC; J: TRBJ2-5; D: TRBD2; V: TRBV6-5; size: many
CDR3: CASSFGGGGEGEQYF; DNA: TGTGCCAGCAGTTTCGGCGGGGGAGGGGAGGGCGAGCAGTACTTC; J: TRBJ2-7; D: TRBD2; V: TRBV12-3/TRBV12-4; size: many
CDR3: CASSQLAVGTQYF; DNA: TGCGCCAGCAGCCAGTTAGCGGTTGGGACCCAGTACTTC; J: TRBJ2-5; D: NA; V: TRBV4-1; size: many